This paragraph covers one T cell receptor beta chain sequence. Its specificity is not known. This specimen belongs to a study of T-cell memory formation after mild COVID-19. TCRdb re-derived calls from the 5' RACE reads in MiXCR, one entry per CDR3 protein. The table includes around 510,000 distinct CDR3 sequences, less than 25% detected once. The study, taken as a whole, reports: Among CD4+ contracting clones, most were CM and EM, and CD8+ ones EMRA. Unconfirmed was the SARS-CoV-2 specificity of second-wave clones that peaked on day 37. Prior to infection, memory already included some responding clones, suggesting cross-reactive memory joined.

The trim removed 4 bases at V and 7 bases at J, leaving 5 bases unmatched. The length of the CDR3 is 13 residues. Germline V gene sequence: CDR1 GTSNPN, CDR2 SVGIG (reference sequence). Sequencing was performed on PBMCs or a T cell subset sorted from them (not recorded which). The V gene is TRBV30, the J gene TRBJ2-1; 9 nucleotides line up with TRBD2. The TCR was taken from an adult woman who had mild COVID-19 (a few samples of this study predate the infection). Cell type and time point are not known. The CDR3 here is CAWTLRGGNEQFF. The CDR3 DNA reads as TGTGCCTGGACGTTGCGGGGGGGTAATGAGCAGTTCTTC. The full variable domain, its missing parts supplied by reference TRBV30 and TRBJ2-1, is SQTIHQWPATLVQPVGSPLSLECTVEGTSNPNLYWYRQAAGRGLQLLFYSVGIGQISSEVPQNLSASRPQDRQFILSSKKLLLSDSGFYLCAWTLRGGNEQFFGPGTRLTVL.